The 13 T cell receptor beta chains presented below share a single source sample, sequenced in a study of post-analysis software for immune sequencing data. Their recognized antigens are unknown. Study findings and constraints: Patients showed TRBV5-6, TRBV5-1 and TRBV20-1 among a few TRBV segments more frequent than in controls.

Incorporated into the TCR beta cDNA libraries were unique molecular identifiers, which served to reduce PCR and sequencing biases. TCRdb reprocessed the PCR reads with MiXCR, giving one entry per CDR3 protein. The sample holds about 760,000 distinct CDR3 sequences; roughly 29% are singletons and the top ten take roughly 0.53%. Source material: blood. All receptors come from a girl under 18 with multiple sclerosis.

This clonotype was recorded a few times. The CDR3 protein is CSAGITGLRETQYF. CDR3 DNA: TGCAGTGCTGGGATAACAGGGCTCCGAGAGACCCAGTACTTC. V and J are TRBV20-1 and TRBJ2-5; D may be TRBD1 (6 bases). The V and J ends lost 5 bases and 4 bases respectively, with 17 bases between them. Looked up from germline, CDR1 is DFQATT and CDR2 is SNEGSKA (reference sequence). The CDR3 is 14 residues long.

V is TRBV28 and J is TRBJ2-5; D may be TRBD2 (6 bases). Trimming removed 3 bases at V and 0 bases at J, with 8 bases between. The CDR3 spans 14 residues. Germline V gene data show CDR1 as MDHEN and CDR2 as SYDVKM. The DNA for the CDR3 is TGTGCCAGCAGTTTGGGGAGGTACCAAGAGACCCAGTACTTC. As protein: CASSLGRYQETQYF.

This clonotype has only a few counts. The rearrangement joins TRBV20-1 to TRBJ1-5; 7 bases agree with TRBD1. V was clipped by 0 bases and J by 3 bases; unmatched bases: 8. This CDR3 spans 16 amino acids. The germline CDR1 and CDR2 sequences are DFQATT and SNEGSKA (reference sequence). The CDR3 reads CSARDGGQPDNQPQHF. The CDR3 DNA follows: TGCAGTGCTAGAGACGGGGGACAGCCCGACAATCAGCCCCAGCATTTT.

This clonotype was found many times. CDR3 protein: CSVPARGQGGYEQYF. Here the CDR3 DNA reads TGCAGCGTTCCAGCTCGGGGACAGGGGGGCTACGAGCAGTACTTC. J is TRBJ2-7 and V is TRBV29-1; TRBD1 matches at 11 bases. The length of the CDR3 is 15 residues. Per the germline V gene, CDR1 is SQVTM and CDR2 is ANQGSEA. Trimming took 5 bases from V and 3 from J; bases not matched to a gene: 9.

About this clonotype: Its ends do not fully match the called genes, so a read error is possible. The chain recombines TRBV10-3 with TRBJ1-5; D not resolved. From germline, CDR1 is ENHRY and CDR2 SYGVKD. This CDR3 has 15 amino acids. CDR3 DNA: TGTACCATCAGTGAGTCGGCAGGCACAAATCAGCCCCAGCATTTT. This translates into CTISESAGTNQPQHF.

This clonotype has a handful of counts. This chain links TRBV10-3 with TRBJ1-2; 9 nucleotides line up with TRBD1. V lost 10 bases, J lost 8 bases, and 8 bases stayed unmatched. The CDR3 is 12 amino acids. CDR1 is ENHRY, CDR2 SYGVKD, per germline. CDR3 loop: CATRQGEEGYTF. In DNA, the CDR3 is TGTGCCACAAGACAGGGGGAGGAGGGCTACACCTTC.

The chain has TRBV24-1 and TRBJ2-1; 9 bases agree with TRBD2. Looked up from germline, CDR1 is KGHDR and CDR2 is SFDVKD. The CDR3 contains 16 residues. After removal of 7 bases from V and 4 bases from J, the junction contained 10 bases not matched to a gene. In DNA, the CDR3 is TGTGCCACCAGCGAGACTAGCGGAGAGCTATACAATGAGCAGTTCTTC. Amino acids: CATSETSGELYNEQFF.

On this clonotype itself: Possible read error: a much larger clone is one base away. The rearrangement joins TRBV10-3 to TRBJ2-1; D is unclear. The end of the DNA is better explained by TRBJ2-7, so the J call may be wrong. This CDR3 has 13 residues. In germline, CDR1 is ENHRY, CDR2 SYGVKD. The CDR3 spells CAISGSSTYEQYF. CDR3 DNA: TGTGCCATCAGTGGGTCTTCCACATACGAGCAGTACTTC.

A note on this clonotype: The CDR3 does not end in the conserved phenylalanine or tryptophan, so this is likely a read error. V is TRBV29-1 and J is TRBJ2-1; D unclear. CDR3 size: 12 residues. Trimming took 8 bases from V and 6 from J, leaving 14 bases between them. Germline CDR1 is SQVTM and CDR2 is ANQGSEA. CDR3 in DNA: TGCAGCTCCTGGACGGATCCCAATGAGCAGTTCGTC. This translates into CSSWTDPNEQFV.

As to this clonotype: The junction and the germline gene differ at one end; a read error may be behind it. The chain is built from TRBV5-1 and TRBJ2-1; 9 positions agree with TRBD1. Looked up from germline, CDR1 is SGHRS and CDR2 is YFSETQ. The length of the CDR3 is 15 residues. In DNA form, the CDR3 reads TGTGCCAGCAGCTACTCCGGGACAGGGTACAATGAGCAGTTCTTC. This translates into CASSYSGTGYNEQFF.

This clonotype showed up just a few times. This chain joins TRBV29-1 and TRBJ2-3, with D possibly matching TRBD2 (5 bases). The V end was cut by 7 bases, the J end by 4 bases, with 15 bases between. Germline V gives CDR1 SQVTM, CDR2 ANQGSEA. This CDR3 has 13 residues. The CDR3 region is CSGHRRGPDTQYF. CDR3 DNA sequence: TGCAGCGGACACAGACGGGGTCCAGATACGCAGTATTTT.

This clonotype was counted between two and nine times. The rearrangement uses TRBV20-1 and TRBJ1-2, with D unresolved. Trimming removed 1 base from V and 4 bases from J, with 22 bases in between. Looked up from germline, CDR1 is DFQATT and CDR2 is SNEGSKA (reference sequence). This CDR3 has 17 amino acids. The CDR3 coding sequence is TGCAGTGCTAGAGGCGGAACGAGAGGTGGAGAAGTCTATGGCTACACCTTC. As protein: CSARGGTRGGEVYGYTF.

The chain couples TRBV14 to TRBJ1-6; 8 bases fit TRBD1. Germline V lookup: CDR1 SGHDN, CDR2 FVKESK. The junction had 6 bases not matched to a gene; V was cut back by 5 bases and J by 9 bases. The CDR3 is made up of 14 amino acids. Here the CDR3 DNA reads TGTGCCAGCAGCTTCGGACAGGGCGCTTCACCCCTCCACTTT. Amino acids: CASSFGQGASPLHF.